The T cell receptor beta chain described here comes from a study of vaccination and CD4 T cells after COVID-19 (dated by TCRdb to 2022 to 2024). About the study as a whole: Every convalescent patient had a positive nasal swab PCR test for SARS-CoV-2, with mild disease in nine patients and severe disease in one. Post-vaccine blood samples were collected a median of approximately eleven weeks after the second vaccine dose, ranging from roughly 13 to 250 days. Participants got two doses of the Pfizer-BioNTech BNT162b2 vaccine (n=8) or two doses of the Moderna mRNA-1273 vaccine (n=2). Control cultures received a CEFX viral epitope pool as the positive control, an HIV-1 Nef peptide pool as the negative control, or no peptide. The convalescent cohort included six males and four females, with two Hispanic individuals, seven Caucasians, two Asians and one multiracial person. The spike-specific CD4+ TCR repertoire was compared before and after mRNA vaccination in 10 COVID-19 convalescent patients and several infection-naive healthy vaccine recipients. Post-COVID blood samples were collected from convalescent patients a median of around 100 days after diagnosis, with a range of roughly 35 to 180 days. For stimulating the cultures, overlapping spike peptide pools were used, derived from SARS-CoV-2 as well as from the common cold coronaviruses HCoV-NL63, HCoV-OC43 and HCoV-229E.

Explained via the paper, the treatment or condition label denotes: roughly 11-day PBMC culture with coronavirus spike peptide pools or control peptides (ViraFEST assay). The ViraFEST assay was used in the study, in which antigen-specific T cells were expanded with peptide pools and expanded clonotypes were subsequently identified by TCR sequencing. The convalescent patients' positive SARS-CoV-2 PCR tests were from March to December 2020, which was before the Alpha, Beta and Delta variants emerged in the United States. Roughly 2.1 million PBMCs per well were cultured in IMDM with approximately 5% human AB serum and approximately 10 IU/ml IL-2, plus 10 ug/ml peptide pools. Half of the culture medium was replaced with fresh IL-2-containing medium on days 3 and 7. CD4+ T cells were isolated after around ten days of culture through negative selection using the EasySep CD4+ T cell isolation kit. Ficoll-Paque Plus gradient centrifugation was used to isolate PBMCs from whole blood, and the isolated PBMCs were then either used fresh or cryopreserved at -140C. Each culture condition was generally run in triplicate wells.

Receptor amplification or capture employed PCR. DNA from cultured CD4+ T cells underwent TCR sequencing with the Oncomine TCR Beta short-read assay at the Johns Hopkins FTIC core. The QIAamp micro DNA kit was used to extract genomic DNA from the cultured CD4+ T cells. Oncomine TCR Beta libraries from cultured CD4+ T cells were pooled using unique dual indexes and sequenced on an Illumina iSeq 100. The study's own analysis went as follows. Non-productive sequences were removed, and CDR3s not starting with C, not ending with F or W, or shorter than 7 amino acids were discarded. The MANAFEST web application was used to identify antigen-specific clonotypes by comparing peptide-stimulated wells against reference wells and other culture wells. Positive clones required FDR below 0.05, an odds ratio above 5, and productive frequency above 0.1% in at least two of three replicate wells. Cross-reactive clonotypes were defined as significantly expanded in both SARS-CoV-2 spike wells and at least one common cold coronavirus spike condition. Using R version 3.6.1, CDR3 homology was evaluated through Levenshtein distances (stringdist) along with unrooted phylogenetic trees (ape). TCRdb passed the public sequencing reads through fastp at Q25 and MiXCR, retaining productive beta sequences. All rows with the same CDR3 protein become a single entry with the most common DNA and genes. TCRdb assigned the V and J calls; the authors' analysis was not used. The sample table holds approximately 12,000 distinct CDR3 sequences, of which around half were seen once. The top ten clonotypes cover 28% of the sample.

On this clonotype itself: Which antigen it targets is not known. The record has no base qualities; no much larger clone is one base away.

Overall results and qualifications from the work: An increase in the median number of SARS-CoV-2-reactive clonotypes from roughly 20 after infection to 35 to 40 after vaccination was observed, but the change was not found to be significant. The number of convalescent patients in the study was relatively small, and the study did not examine early timepoints following natural infection. In convalescent patients, a median roughly 85% of post-vaccine SARS-CoV-2-reactive clones were detected only after vaccination, suggesting vaccine-specific priming. In convalescent patients, nearly all vaccine-specific clones (304 of 307) were found to be mono-reactive for SARS-CoV-2 spike rather than cross-reactive with common cold coronaviruses.

Per the germline V gene, SGHTS is the CDR1 and YDEGEE is the CDR2. The junction shows trimming of 0 bases on V and 5 bases on J, plus 12 bases between the germline ends. Including cysteine and phenylalanine, the CDR3 has 15 amino acids. The only DNA kept is the CDR3, 45 bases in frame from the first base. The sequence joins TRBV5-8 to TRBJ2-1; the D segment cannot be called with confidence. The receptor was derived from a human donor who had recovered from COVID-19. The specimen sequenced was CD4+ T cells from blood, cultured in vitro. The nucleotide sequence reads as follows: TGTGCCAGCAGCTTGGGCAGCAGCCTTAACAATGAGCAGTTCTTC. It translates to CASSLGSSLNNEQFF.